Below are 18 T cell receptor beta chains sequenced from a single sample in a study of cytomegalovirus exposure and HLA in healthy donors. The PCR had 60 Vbeta and 13 Jbeta primers. Sequencing used immunoSEQ multiplex PCR; TCRdb keeps in-frame clones, though not all of them. The sample totals 150,000 to 200,000 clones; its top ten clones hold around 0.8%. Specimen: PBMCs. The receptors here all came from a young woman in good health and CMV-seropositive.

This chain links TRBV27 with TRBJ2-1; D is possibly TRBD1 (6 bases). This CDR3 spans 16 amino acids. V shed 5 bases and J shed 0 bases, with 14 bases lying between them. The V gene's germline CDR1 is MNHEY and CDR2 SMNVEV (reference sequence). The CDR3 nucleotides are TGTGCCAGCAGTCCCGGACAGATCCCCTCCTACAATGAGCAGTTCTTC. Encoded protein: CASSPGQIPSYNEQFF.

Here the CDR3 reads CASSWGQNTEAFF. The CDR3 nucleotides read TGTGCCAGCTCCTGGGGCCAGAACACTGAAGCTTTCTTT. The chain links TRBV6-1 to TRBJ1-1; a possible D gene is TRBD1 (5 bases). Between the trimmed V and J ends, which lost 8 bases and 1 base, there was a span of 11 bases. CDR1 is MNHNS, CDR2 SASEGT, per germline. The CDR3 sequence is 13 residues long.

This chain joins TRBV4-2 and TRBJ2-5; 9 bases line up with TRBD2. Trimming removed 4 bases from V and 2 bases from J; junction bases left unmatched: 20. The germline CDR1 and CDR2 sequences are LGHNA and YNFKEQ. The CDR3 is made up of 20 amino acids. The CDR3 DNA reads TGTGCCAGCAGCCTTTCGGCGGGGGGGCCCAGGTTAAGGCCACAAGAGACCCAGTACTTC. It encodes CASSLSAGGPRLRPQETQYF.

The V gene is TRBV6-1, the J gene TRBJ2-1; weak D call: TRBD1 (6 bases). The CDR3 length is 14 residues. Germline CDR1 is MNHNS and CDR2 is SASEGT. V gave up 8 bases and J gave up 1 base, with 12 bases separating them. The CDR3 sequence is CASSRDKSYNEQFF. Written as DNA, the CDR3 is TGTGCCAGCTCCCGGGACAAGTCCTACAATGAGCAGTTCTTC.

V and J are TRBV6-5 and TRBJ2-5; D remains unclear. Trimming took off 4 bases at V and 0 bases at J, with 9 bases between the two ends. This CDR3 is 14 amino acids long. CDR1 MNHEY and CDR2 SVGAGI come from the germline V gene. The CDR3 loop is CASSSHMYQETQYF. The CDR3 DNA sequence: TGTGCCAGCAGTTCCCACATGTACCAAGAGACCCAGTACTTC.

This sequence joins TRBV10-1 and TRBJ2-7; TRBD2 might be the D (6 bases). With 3 bases removed from V and 2 bases from J, the gap between germline ends came to 8 bases. The CDR3 extends over 13 amino acids. Germline-derived CDR1 and CDR2 are WNHNN and SYGVQD (reference sequence). The DNA of the CDR3 is TGCGCCAGCAGTGACGGACTAACCTACGAGCAGTACTTC. It translates to CASSDGLTYEQYF.

J is TRBJ2-3 and V is TRBV5-1, with D maybe TRBD1 (5 bases). V was cut by 2 bases and J by 1 base, with 11 bases left in between. CDR1 is SGHRS, CDR2 YFSETQ, per germline. The CDR3 has 15 amino acids. The CDR3 nucleotides are TGCGCCAGCAGCTTCTCGGACACACGCACAGATACGCAGTATTTT. It is translated as CASSFSDTRTDTQYF.

The chain couples TRBV2 to TRBJ2-1; possible D gene TRBD1, 5 bases. From germline, CDR1 is SNHLY and CDR2 FYNNEI. CDR3 length: 14 amino acids. V shed 10 bases and J shed 6 bases, with 19 bases lying between them. The CDR3 nucleotides read TGTGCCATCCTGACAGAAATTAGTCCCAATGAGCAGTTCTTC. This translates into CAILTEISPNEQFF. Combining the CDR3 with reference TRBV2 and TRBJ2-1 gives the whole variable domain EPEVTQTPSHQVTQMGQEVILRCVPISNHLYFYWYRQILGQKVEFLVSFYNNEISEKSEIFDDQFSVERPDGSNFTLKIRSTKLEDSAMYFCAILTEISPNEQFFGPGTRLTVL.

The chain uses TRBV19 and TRBJ2-1; the D is unclear. V lost 3 bases, J lost 7 bases, and 10 bases lay in between. The V gene's germline CDR1 is LNHDA and CDR2 SQIVND (reference sequence). This CDR3 region has 13 residues. CDR3 sequence reads: CASSISPTNEQFF. As DNA, the CDR3 is TGTGCCAGTAGTATTTCCCCCACTAATGAGCAGTTCTTC.

V gene TRBV30 combines with J gene TRBJ2-2, with D possibly TRBD2 on 5 matching bases. Germline-derived CDR1 and CDR2 are GTSNPN and SVGIG (reference sequence). CDR3 size: 14 residues. Trimming removed 4 bases at V and 2 bases at J, with 11 bases between. The CDR3 loop is CAWKADFNTGELFF. Written as DNA, the CDR3 is TGTGCCTGGAAGGCGGACTTCAACACCGGGGAGCTGTTTTTT. Together with reference TRBV30 and TRBJ2-2, the CDR3 gives the full variable domain: SQTIHQWPATLVQPVGSPLSLECTVEGTSNPNLYWYRQAAGRGLQLLFYSVGIGQISSEVPQNLSASRPQDRQFILSSKKLLLSDSGFYLCAWKADFNTGELFFGEGSRLTVL.

The rearrangement links TRBV4-1 to TRBJ1-1, with 9 bases lining up with TRBD1. CDR3 length equals 14 residues. V dropped 7 bases and J dropped 1; count of bases not matched to a gene: 4. CDR1 and CDR2 from the germline V gene are MGHRA and YSYEKL. The CDR3 region is CASTSGQGNTEAFF. The CDR3 DNA reads as TGCGCCAGCACCTCGGGACAGGGGAACACTGAAGCTTTCTTT.

This chain links TRBV7-9 with TRBJ1-4; 10 bases fit TRBD1. Trimming cost V 5 bases and J 2 bases; bases outside gene matches: 8. Per germline, CDR1 SEHNR and CDR2 FQNEAQ (reference sequence). The CDR3 is 17 amino acids. CDR3 sequence (DNA): TGTGCCAGCAGCCCTGTCCCGGGACAGGGGACTAATGAAAAACTGTTTTTT. Translating it yields CASSPVPGQGTNEKLFF.

V usage is TRBV5-1 and J usage is TRBJ1-1; 7 positions agree with TRBD1. The CDR3 loop spans 14 amino acids. CDR1 is SGHRS and CDR2 is YFSETQ in the germline V gene. V dropped 3 bases and J dropped 4; count of bases not matched to a gene: 6. CDR3 nucleotide sequence: TGCGCCAGCAGCTATACCGGGACAGTCACTGAAGCTTTCTTT. Amino acids: CASSYTGTVTEAFF. Combining the CDR3 with reference TRBV5-1 and TRBJ1-1 gives the whole variable domain KAGVTQTPRYLIKTRGQQVTLSCSPISGHRSVSWYQQTPGQGLQFLFEYFSETQRNKGNFPGRFSGRQFSNSRSEMNVSTLELGDSALYLCASSYTGTVTEAFFGQGTRLTVV.

This chain connects TRBV5-1 to TRBJ2-5; 15 bases match TRBD2. This CDR3 spans 18 amino acids. J was trimmed by 2 bases and V by 0 bases; bases with no gene match: 5. Looked up from germline, CDR1 is SGHRS and CDR2 is YFSETQ. The CDR3 loop reads CASSLVGLAGGLQETQYF. CDR3 coding DNA: TGCGCCAGCAGCTTGGTGGGACTAGCGGGAGGTCTACAAGAGACCCAGTACTTC.

This sequence joins TRBV7-9 and TRBJ1-2, with 7 bases aligning to TRBD1. V trimming: 4 bases; J trimming: 5 bases; junction bases outside the gene matches: 7. This CDR3 contains 14 residues. Germline V gives CDR1 SEHNR, CDR2 FQNEAQ (reference sequence). The DNA for the CDR3 is TGTGCCAGCAGCTCCAGGGACAGACCGTATGGCTACACCTTC. It yields the protein CASSSRDRPYGYTF.

CDR3 sequence (DNA): TGTGCCAGCAGAAGCCTAGGACAGTCTAACTATGGCTACACCTTC. Its protein product is CASRSLGQSNYGYTF. The genes are TRBV6-5 and TRBJ1-2; D might be TRBD1 (6 bases). The CDR3 spans 15 residues. Per the germline V gene, CDR1 is MNHEY and CDR2 is SVGAGI. V dropped 6 bases and J dropped 0 bases, with 14 bases sitting between them.

A note on this clone: The same CDR3 is also encoded by other DNA sequences in this sample. The chain links TRBV30 to TRBJ2-6; D remains unclear. Germline CDR1 reads GTSNPN; CDR2 reads SVGIG (reference sequence). There are 12 residues in the CDR3. Trimming pared 7 bases from V and 1 base from J, leaving 5 bases between. CDR3 nucleotide sequence: TGTGCCTCCGGGTCTGGGGCCAACGTCCTGACTTTC. Its translation: CASGSGANVLTF.

The CDR3 sequence: CASSRTDYNEQFF. As DNA, the CDR3 is TGTGCCAGCAGTAGGACAGACTACAATGAGCAGTTCTTC. This sequence joins TRBV6-4 and TRBJ2-1, with a tentative D call TRBD1 (6 bases). The germline V gene encodes CDR1 MRHNA and CDR2 SNTAGT. Between the trimmed V and J ends, which lost 5 bases and 3 bases, there was a span of 8 bases. There are 13 residues in the CDR3.